These 24 T cell receptor beta chains were sequenced from one sample in a study of PD-1 blockade in classical Hodgkin lymphoma. Method: immunoSEQ multiplex PCR; TCRdb's copy keeps in-frame clones and lacks some. Of some 100,000 clones in the sample, approximately 90% were seen once. Every single patient, without exception, relapsed after autologous stem cell transplantation, and brentuximab vedotin exposure varied. Here the sequenced sample was peripheral blood mononuclear cells (PBMCs), taken before the second cycle of nivolumab. The receptor set was obtained from a human donor with classical Hodgkin lymphoma.

This clone was observed a single time. For the CDR3, the DNA is TGTGCCAGCAGCCCTTCTGTGGCAGGGTCCTACGAGCAGTACTTC. Translation gives CASSPSVAGSYEQYF. The genes are TRBV27 and TRBJ2-7, with TRBD1 as a possible D gene (5 bases). V gave up 6 bases and J gave up 1 base, with 16 bases separating them. The CDR3 is made up of 15 amino acids. Germline CDR1 and CDR2: MNHEY and SMNVEV (reference sequence).

This chain uses TRBV7-9 with TRBJ1-6; 7 bases align to TRBD1. This CDR3 contains 12 residues. With V trimmed by 5 bases and J by 8 bases, 0 bases remained unmatched. Germline lookup yields CDR1 SEHNR and CDR2 FQNEAQ (reference sequence). The CDR3 nucleotides read TGTGCCAGCAGCGGGACAGATTCACCCCTCCACTTT. Protein product: CASSGTDSPLHF.

The gene calls are TRBV12-5 and TRBJ2-5; 11 bases fit TRBD2. Losses at the gene ends were 2 bases for V and 5 bases for J; bases not matched to a gene: 7. There are 16 residues in the CDR3. CDR1 is LGHNT and CDR2 is FRNRAP in the germline V gene. The CDR3 spells CASGLILAGGGETQYF. CDR3 DNA sequence: TGTGCTAGTGGTTTGATCCTAGCGGGGGGTGGTGAGACCCAGTACTTC.

This clone was picked up one time. This chain joins TRBV7-2 and TRBJ1-1, with D perhaps TRBD1 (5 bases). Germline loops: CDR1 SGHTA, CDR2 FQGNSA. The CDR3 covers 12 residues. The V and J ends lost 7 bases and 6 bases respectively, with 12 bases between them. As DNA, the CDR3 is TGTGCCAGCACCCTAGGGGTCGCTGAAGCTTTCTTT. Amino acid sequence: CASTLGVAEAFF.

This chain connects TRBV7-8 to TRBJ1-2, with no clear D. V lost 0 bases to trimming and J lost 8 bases, with 16 bases between them. The germline CDR1 and CDR2 sequences are SGHVS and FQNEAQ. The CDR3 is 15 amino acids. The DNA of the CDR3 is TGTGCCAGCAGCTTAGCGCGGGGTTACTCTAAGGGCTACACCTTC. This translates into CASSLARGYSKGYTF.

With respect to this clone: The junction does not match germline at one end; this may be a read error. The chain has TRBV7-8 and TRBJ2-4; 9 nucleotides match TRBD1. This CDR3 has 12 amino acids. The V gene's germline CDR1 is SGHVS and CDR2 FQNEAQ. The CDR3 region is CASSYGDRVRHF. CDR3 nucleotides: TGTGCCAGCAGCTATGGGGACAGGGTGAGGCACTTC.

V gene TRBV4-3 combines with J gene TRBJ2-1; weak D call: TRBD2 (5 bases). The CDR3 spans 16 residues. V shed 3 bases and J shed 1 base, with 13 bases lying between them. Germline loops: CDR1 LGHNA, CDR2 YSLEER. For the CDR3, the DNA is TGCGCCAGCAGCCAGGACCCAGCGGCTTCCTACAATGAGCAGTTCTTC. Its translation is CASSQDPAASYNEQFF.

The V gene is TRBV5-1, the J gene TRBJ2-3; no clear D. Between the trimmed V and J ends, which lost 0 bases and 2 bases, there was a span of 10 bases. The CDR3 loop spans 15 amino acids. Germline CDR1 SGHRS, CDR2 YFSETQ. The DNA of the CDR3 is TGCGCCAGCAGCTTGGCCTGGGGATCCACAGATACGCAGTATTTT. Translating it yields CASSLAWGSTDTQYF.

The chain has TRBV7-6 and TRBJ2-6; unclear D gene. Germline CDR1 reads SGHVS; CDR2 reads FNYEAQ. This CDR3 contains 17 residues. Trimming left V 5 bases short and J 0 bases short, with 14 bases between. The CDR3 DNA reads TGTGCCAGCAGCCCGACTCCTAAGAGCTCTGGGGCCAACGTCCTGACTTTC. Translating gives CASSPTPKSSGANVLTF.

The chain links TRBV27 to TRBJ2-7; 9 nucleotides match TRBD1. After removal of 7 bases from V and 5 bases from J, the junction contained 12 bases not matched to a gene. The germline V gene has CDR1 MNHEY and CDR2 SMNVEV (reference sequence). The CDR3 has 15 residues. The CDR3 sequence: CASKVMTGGMNEQYF. The CDR3 nucleotides read TGTGCCAGCAAGGTCATGACAGGGGGTATGAACGAGCAGTACTTC.

The rearrangement joins TRBV5-1 to TRBJ2-3, with 10 bases lining up with TRBD2. The CDR3 is 15 amino acids. J gave up 4 bases and V 4 bases, and 6 bases lay outside the gene matches. Germline V gives CDR1 SGHRS, CDR2 YFSETQ. CDR3 residues: CASSRAGGPADTQYF. CDR3 bases: TGCGCCAGCAGCAGAGCGGGGGGGCCTGCAGATACGCAGTATTTT. The whole variable domain, remainder taken from reference TRBV5-1 and TRBJ2-3, is KAGVTQTPRYLIKTRGQQVTLSCSPISGHRSVSWYQQTPGQGLQFLFEYFSETQRNKGNFPGRFSGRQFSNSRSEMNVSTLELGDSALYLCASSRAGGPADTQYFGPGTRLTVL.

In its sample, this clone was seen once. The chain recombines TRBV6-5 with TRBJ2-7, with 8 bases identical to TRBD2. Per germline, CDR1 MNHEY and CDR2 SVGAGI. CDR3 length: 14 amino acids. Germline trimming cut 6 bases from V and 6 bases from J; bases unmatched to any gene: 10. CDR3: CASRLGLAGAEQYF. The CDR3 DNA sequence: TGTGCCAGCAGATTAGGACTAGCCGGAGCCGAGCAGTACTTC.

This chain joins TRBV6-5 and TRBJ1-5; tentative D call: TRBD1 (5 bases). This CDR3 has 15 amino acids. Germline CDR1 is MNHEY and CDR2 is SVGAGI. The ends were cut back, 2 bases at V and 1 base at J, with 9 bases in the middle. The CDR3 nucleotides read TGTGCCAGCAGTTACGCTCGGGGGAGCAATCAGCCCCAGCATTTT. As protein: CASSYARGSNQPQHF.

The CDR3 protein is CASSQDVVPHGELFF. The CDR3 DNA follows: TGCGCCAGCAGCCAAGATGTGGTTCCCCACGGGGAGCTGTTTTTT. The J gene is TRBJ2-2, the V gene TRBV4-3, with D unresolved. Germline CDR1 reads LGHNA; CDR2 reads YSLEER. Trimming left V 0 bases short and J 7 bases short, with 12 bases between. This CDR3 contains 15 residues.

This chain uses TRBV29-1 with TRBJ1-2; D may be TRBD1 (6 bases). This CDR3 is 12 amino acids long. Germline V gene data show CDR1 as SQVTM and CDR2 as ANQGSEA. Trimming removed 5 bases at V and 3 bases at J, with 10 bases between. CDR3 sequence: CSVTGTDYGYTF. CDR3 coding DNA: TGCAGCGTTACAGGGACCGACTATGGCTACACCTTC.

The chain links TRBV6-5 to TRBJ1-6, with D tentatively TRBD1 (5 bases). The length of the CDR3 is 14 residues. The germline V gene has CDR1 MNHEY and CDR2 SVGAGI. V lost 8 bases and J lost 5, with 13 bases in between. The chain's CDR3 is CASGAGRNNSPLHF. The CDR3 DNA sequence: TGTGCCAGCGGGGCGGGCCGTAATAATTCACCCCTCCACTTT.

The chain is built from TRBV27 and TRBJ1-1; D is uncertain. CDR3 length: 16 residues. Trimming shortened V by 3 bases and J by 3 bases, and 17 bases separated the two germline ends. Germline CDR1 and CDR2: MNHEY and SMNVEV (reference sequence). The CDR3 coding sequence is TGTGCCAGCAGTTTTTTGTATGGACGGTCAGACACTGAAGCTTTCTTT. Residues: CASSFLYGRSDTEAFF.

The chain joins TRBV18 to TRBJ2-5; a weak D match, TRBD2 (5 bases). The CDR3 is made up of 15 amino acids. Deletions cut 3 bases from V and 1 base from J, with 12 bases between. From germline, CDR1 is KGHSH and CDR2 LQKENI. CDR3: CASSPQGGVQETQYF. For the CDR3, the DNA is TGTGCCAGCTCACCCCAAGGAGGAGTCCAAGAGACCCAGTACTTC.

V is TRBV2 and J is TRBJ2-7, with D tentatively TRBD2 (6 bases). The V gene's germline CDR1 is SNHLY and CDR2 FYNNEI. Trimming stripped 4 bases from V and 2 bases from J, with 15 bases between. The CDR3 runs 15 residues. CDR3 sequence reads: CASSGGDARTYEQYF. In DNA form, the CDR3 reads TGTGCCAGCAGTGGCGGGGACGCGCGTACCTACGAGCAGTACTTC.

The chain uses TRBV19 and TRBJ1-4, with TRBD1 matching over 9 bases. Germline CDR1 is LNHDA and CDR2 is SQIVND (reference sequence). J lost 8 bases, V lost 6 bases, and 7 bases had no gene match. The CDR3 is 14 residues long. The CDR3: CASRPQGASEKLFF. The DNA of the CDR3 is TGTGCCAGTAGGCCACAGGGGGCTTCCGAAAAACTGTTTTTT.

This rearrangement joins TRBV2 to TRBJ1-5; D gene uncertain. The CDR3 is 14 residues long. Germline V gene lookup returns CDR1 SNHLY and CDR2 FYNNEI. Trimming removed 6 bases at V and 2 bases at J, with 11 bases between. The CDR3 DNA follows: TGTGCCAGCAGCTTAGGGAGTGGCAATCAGCCCCAGCATTTT. Its translation: CASSLGSGNQPQHF.

V and J are TRBV5-4 and TRBJ2-7; D gene uncertain. V lost 2 bases to trimming and J lost 4 bases, with 10 bases between them. The CDR3 covers 13 residues. Germline V lookup: CDR1 SGHNT, CDR2 YYREEE (reference sequence). CDR3 sequence reads: CASSFEKAYEQYF. In nucleotides, the CDR3 is TGTGCCAGCAGCTTTGAGAAAGCTTACGAGCAGTACTTC.

The chain couples TRBV21-1 to TRBJ1-5. TRBV21-1 is annotated as a pseudogene. The CDR3 extends over 17 amino acids. CDR3 protein: CASSKAPGNSCNQPQHF. CDR3 bases: TGTGCCAGCAGCAAAGCCCCCGGAAATAGTTGCAATCAGCCCCAGCATTTT.

The chain joins TRBV6-7 to TRBJ2-2; D possibly corresponds to TRBD1 (5 bases). TRBV6-7 qualifies as an ORF whose function is uncertain. The CDR3 length is 15 residues. The V end was cut by 8 bases, the J end by 3 bases, with 16 bases between. This CDR3 reads CASPPETEYTGELFF. The CDR3 region has the DNA TGTGCCAGCCCCCCTGAGACAGAATACACCGGGGAGCTGTTTTTT.